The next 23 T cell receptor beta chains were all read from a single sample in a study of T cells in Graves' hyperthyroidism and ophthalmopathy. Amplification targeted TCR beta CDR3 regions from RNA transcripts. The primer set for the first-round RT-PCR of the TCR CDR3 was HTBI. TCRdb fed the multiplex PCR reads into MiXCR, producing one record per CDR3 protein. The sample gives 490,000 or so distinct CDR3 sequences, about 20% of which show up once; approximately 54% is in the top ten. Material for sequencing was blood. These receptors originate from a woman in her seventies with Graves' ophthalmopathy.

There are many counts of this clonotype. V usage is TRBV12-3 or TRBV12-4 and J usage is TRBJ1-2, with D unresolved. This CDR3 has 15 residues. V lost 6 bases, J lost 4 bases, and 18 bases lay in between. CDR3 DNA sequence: TGTGCCAGCAGCCCCTCCAGACATCTGGGCTATGGCTACACCTTC. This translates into CASSPSRHLGYGYTF.

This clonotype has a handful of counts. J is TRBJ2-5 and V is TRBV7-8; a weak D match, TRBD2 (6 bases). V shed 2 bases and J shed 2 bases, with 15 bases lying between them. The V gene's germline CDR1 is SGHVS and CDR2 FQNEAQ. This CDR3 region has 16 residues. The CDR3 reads CASSLWGGTAQETQYF. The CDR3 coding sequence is TGTGCCAGCAGCTTATGGGGAGGAACAGCTCAAGAGACCCAGTACTTC.

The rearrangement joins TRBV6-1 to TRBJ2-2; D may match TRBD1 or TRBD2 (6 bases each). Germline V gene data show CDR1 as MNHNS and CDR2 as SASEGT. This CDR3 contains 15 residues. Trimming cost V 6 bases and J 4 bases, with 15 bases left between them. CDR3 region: CASSRGTPSTGELFF. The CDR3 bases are TGTGCCAGCAGCCGCGGGACACCTAGCACCGGGGAGCTGTTTTTT.

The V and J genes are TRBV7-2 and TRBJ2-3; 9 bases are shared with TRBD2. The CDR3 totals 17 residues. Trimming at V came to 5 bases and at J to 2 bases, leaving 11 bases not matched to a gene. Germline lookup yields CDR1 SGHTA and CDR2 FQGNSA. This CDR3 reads CASSPDSRGGFTDTQYF. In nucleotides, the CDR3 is TGTGCCAGCAGCCCCGACTCGCGGGGGGGATTCACAGATACGCAGTATTTT.

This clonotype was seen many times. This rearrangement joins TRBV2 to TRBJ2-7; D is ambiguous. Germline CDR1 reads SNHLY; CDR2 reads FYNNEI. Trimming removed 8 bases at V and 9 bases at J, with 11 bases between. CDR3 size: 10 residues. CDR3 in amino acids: CASVREGQYF. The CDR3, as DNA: TGTGCCAGCGTGAGAGAAGGGCAGTACTTC.

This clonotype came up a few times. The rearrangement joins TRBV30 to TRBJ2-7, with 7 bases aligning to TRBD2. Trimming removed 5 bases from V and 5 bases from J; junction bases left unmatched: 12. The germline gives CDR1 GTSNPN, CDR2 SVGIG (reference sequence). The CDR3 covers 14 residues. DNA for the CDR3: TGTGCCTGGTCATTTGGGGGGGACGGAGACGAGCAGTACTTC. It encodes CAWSFGGDGDEQYF.

CDR3 sequence reads: CASSPRERANYGYTF. In DNA form, the CDR3 reads TGCGCCAGCAGCCCCCGGGAGAGAGCTAACTATGGCTACACCTTC. J is TRBJ1-2 and V is TRBV4-1; D is undetermined. Germline V lookup: CDR1 MGHRA, CDR2 YSYEKL. Trimming left V 4 bases short and J 0 bases short, with 12 bases between. The CDR3 runs 15 residues.

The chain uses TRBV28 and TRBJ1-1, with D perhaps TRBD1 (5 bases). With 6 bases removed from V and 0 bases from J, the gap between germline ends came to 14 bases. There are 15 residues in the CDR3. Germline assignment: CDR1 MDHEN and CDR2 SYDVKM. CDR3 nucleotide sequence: TGTGCCAGCAGCATCTCCGGGACTTTGAACACTGAAGCTTTCTTT. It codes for CASSISGTLNTEAFF. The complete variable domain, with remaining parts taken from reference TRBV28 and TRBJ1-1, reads DVKVTQSSRYLVKRTGEKVFLECVQDMDHENMFWYRQDPGLGLRLIYFSYDVKMKEKGDIPEGYSVSREKKERFSLILESASTNQTSMYLCASSISGTLNTEAFFGQGTRLTVV.

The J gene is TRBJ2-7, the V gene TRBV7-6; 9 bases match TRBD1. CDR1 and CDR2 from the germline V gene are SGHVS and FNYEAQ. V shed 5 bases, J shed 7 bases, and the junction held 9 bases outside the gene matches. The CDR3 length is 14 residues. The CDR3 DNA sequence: TGTGCCAGCAGCCAAGATGGACAGGGGTGGGAGCAGTACTTC. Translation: CASSQDGQGWEQYF.

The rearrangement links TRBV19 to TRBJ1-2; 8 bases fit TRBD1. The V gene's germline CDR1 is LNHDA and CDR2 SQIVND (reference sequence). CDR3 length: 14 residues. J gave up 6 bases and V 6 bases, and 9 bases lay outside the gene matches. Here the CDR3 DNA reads TGTGCCAGTAGAACGACAGGGGATCTAAATGGCTACACCTTC. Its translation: CASRTTGDLNGYTF.

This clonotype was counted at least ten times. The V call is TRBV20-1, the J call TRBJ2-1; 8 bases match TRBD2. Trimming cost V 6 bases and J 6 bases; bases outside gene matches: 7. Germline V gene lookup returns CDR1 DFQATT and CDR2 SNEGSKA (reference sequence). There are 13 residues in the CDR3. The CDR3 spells CSALSLAGNEQFF. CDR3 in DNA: TGCAGTGCCCTTAGTCTAGCGGGCAATGAGCAGTTCTTC.

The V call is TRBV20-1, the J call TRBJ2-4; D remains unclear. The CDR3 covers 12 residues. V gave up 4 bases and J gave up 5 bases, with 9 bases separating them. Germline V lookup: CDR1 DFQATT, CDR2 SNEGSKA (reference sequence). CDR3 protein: CSANLPENIQYF. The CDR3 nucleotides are TGCAGTGCTAACCTGCCCGAAAACATTCAGTACTTC.

The CDR3 reads CASTTTIGGGDTEAFF. The CDR3 DNA reads as TGTGCCAGCACAACCACAATCGGGGGTGGGGACACTGAAGCTTTCTTT. This chain links TRBV18 with TRBJ1-1; a weak D match, TRBD1 (5 bases). The V end lost 8 bases, the J end lost 3 bases, and 22 bases lay between the germline ends. Germline assignment: CDR1 KGHSH and CDR2 LQKENI. The CDR3 is made up of 16 amino acids.

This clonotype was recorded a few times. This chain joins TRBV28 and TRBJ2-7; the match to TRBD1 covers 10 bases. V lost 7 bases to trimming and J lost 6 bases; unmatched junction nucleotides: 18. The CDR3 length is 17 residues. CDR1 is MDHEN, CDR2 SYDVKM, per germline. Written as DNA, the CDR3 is TGTGCCAGCAAAACTCCCCCGGGACAGGGGAGTCGTGGCGAGCAGTACTTC. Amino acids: CASKTPPGQGSRGEQYF. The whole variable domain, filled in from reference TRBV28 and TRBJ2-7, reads DVKVTQSSRYLVKRTGEKVFLECVQDMDHENMFWYRQDPGLGLRLIYFSYDVKMKEKGDIPEGYSVSREKKERFSLILESASTNQTSMYLCASKTPPGQGSRGEQYFGPGTRLTVT.

Here the CDR3 DNA reads TGTGCCAGCAGCACCCGGACGGTACCCTACGAGCAGTACTTC. The encoded protein is CASSTRTVPYEQYF. The chain carries TRBV3-1 and TRBJ2-7; D is ambiguous. Trimming removed 5 bases from V and 2 bases from J, with 13 bases in between. This CDR3 contains 14 residues. CDR1 is LGHDT, CDR2 YNNKEL, per germline (reference sequence).

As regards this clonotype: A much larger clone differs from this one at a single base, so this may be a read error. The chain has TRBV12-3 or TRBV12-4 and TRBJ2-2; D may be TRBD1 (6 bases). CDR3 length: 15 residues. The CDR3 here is CASSPHRDSTGELVF. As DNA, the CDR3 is TGTGCCAGCAGCCCTCACAGGGATAGCACCGGGGAGCTGGTTTTT.

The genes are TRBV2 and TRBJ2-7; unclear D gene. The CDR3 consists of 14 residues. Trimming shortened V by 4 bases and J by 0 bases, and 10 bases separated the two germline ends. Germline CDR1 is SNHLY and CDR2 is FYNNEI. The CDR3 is CASSAAGLSYEQYF. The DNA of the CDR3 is TGTGCCAGCAGTGCTGCCGGGCTCTCCTACGAGCAGTACTTC.

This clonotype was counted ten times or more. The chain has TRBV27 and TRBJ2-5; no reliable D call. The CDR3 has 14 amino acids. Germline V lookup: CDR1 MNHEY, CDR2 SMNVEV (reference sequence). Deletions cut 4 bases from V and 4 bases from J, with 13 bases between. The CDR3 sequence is CASSSLRTAETQYF. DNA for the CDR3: TGTGCCAGCAGTTCACTTAGGACCGCAGAGACCCAGTACTTC.

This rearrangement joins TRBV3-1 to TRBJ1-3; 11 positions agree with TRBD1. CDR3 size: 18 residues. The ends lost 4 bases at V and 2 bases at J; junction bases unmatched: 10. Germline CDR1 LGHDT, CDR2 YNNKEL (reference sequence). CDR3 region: CASSLTVPGQGAGNTIYF. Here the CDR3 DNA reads TGTGCCAGCAGCCTAACAGTCCCGGGACAGGGGGCTGGAAACACCATATATTTT.

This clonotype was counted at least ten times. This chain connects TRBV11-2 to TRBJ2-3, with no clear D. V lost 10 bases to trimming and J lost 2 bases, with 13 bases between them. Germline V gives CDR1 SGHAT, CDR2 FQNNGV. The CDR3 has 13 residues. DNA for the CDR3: TGTGCCACCCTCCCGGAGACCACAGATACGCAGTATTTT. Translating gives CATLPETTDTQYF.

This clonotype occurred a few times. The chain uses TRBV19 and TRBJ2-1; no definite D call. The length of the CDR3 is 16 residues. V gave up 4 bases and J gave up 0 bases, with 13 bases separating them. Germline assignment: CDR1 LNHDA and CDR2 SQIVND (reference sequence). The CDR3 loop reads CASSKRSAVSYNEQFF. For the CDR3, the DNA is TGTGCCAGTAGTAAACGGTCGGCGGTCTCCTACAATGAGCAGTTCTTC.

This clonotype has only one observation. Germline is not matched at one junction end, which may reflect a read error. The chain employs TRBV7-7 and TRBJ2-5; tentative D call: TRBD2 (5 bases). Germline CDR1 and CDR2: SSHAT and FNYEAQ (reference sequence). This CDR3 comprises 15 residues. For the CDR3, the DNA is TGTGCTAGCAGCCCACTCGGGATCGGAGAGGAGACCCAGTACTTC. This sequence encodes CASSPLGIGEETQYF.

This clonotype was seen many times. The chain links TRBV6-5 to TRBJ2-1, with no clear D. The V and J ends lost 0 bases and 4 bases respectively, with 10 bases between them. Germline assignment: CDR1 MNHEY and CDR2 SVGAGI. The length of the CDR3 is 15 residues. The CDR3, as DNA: TGTGCCAGCAGTTACTCGAGAAACACTTACAATGAGCAGTTCTTC. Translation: CASSYSRNTYNEQFF.